This T cell receptor (beta chain) was obtained from a study of T cells in Graves' hyperthyroidism and ophthalmopathy. Study-wide points: Ophthalmopathy was predicted by the model a median of approximately 6.6 months ahead of onset. Ophthalmopathy was separated from stable hyperthyroidism by a 13 V-J model.

TCR beta CDR3 regions were amplified from RNA. In the first-round RT-PCR of the TCR CDR3, the HTBI primer set was used. Each CDR3 protein gets one entry after TCRdb re-called the multiplex PCR reads with MiXCR. The data contain 500,000 to 750,000 distinct CDR3 sequences, 15% to 18% of them singletons. This CDR3 is 14 amino acids long. V was clipped by 3 bases and J by 2 bases, with 9 bases between them. Germline values: CDR1 KGHSH, CDR2 LQKENI. This clonotype was detected many times. Its target is unknown. Sequenced input: blood. The chain is built from TRBV18 and TRBJ2-3, with TRBD1 as a possible D gene (6 bases). The source of this sequence is a woman aged 25 to 39 with Graves' hyperthyroidism. The CDR3 DNA reads TGTGCCAGCTCACCGCAGGGGAACACAGATACGCAGTATTTT. It codes for CASSPQGNTDTQYF. Supplemented by reference TRBV18 and TRBJ2-3, the full variable domain reads NAGVMQNPRHLVRRRGQEARLRCSPMKGHSHVYWYRQLPEEGLKFMVYLQKENIIDESGMPKERFSAEFPKEGPSILRIQQVVRGDSAAYFCASSPQGNTDTQYFGPGTRLTVL.